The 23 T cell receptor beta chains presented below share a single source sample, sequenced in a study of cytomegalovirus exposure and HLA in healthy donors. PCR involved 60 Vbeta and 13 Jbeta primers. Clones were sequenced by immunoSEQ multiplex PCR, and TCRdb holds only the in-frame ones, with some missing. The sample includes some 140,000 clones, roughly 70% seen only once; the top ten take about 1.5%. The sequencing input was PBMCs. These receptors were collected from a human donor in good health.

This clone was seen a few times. CDR3 amino acids: CASSDIQQGPAYPQHF. CDR3 coding DNA: TGTGCCAGCAGTGATATCCAACAGGGCCCGGCCTACCCCCAGCATTTT. The chain combines TRBV6-4 with TRBJ1-5; D is possibly TRBD1 (6 bases). The CDR3 totals 16 residues. Between the trimmed V and J ends, which lost 3 bases and 10 bases, there was a span of 22 bases. The V gene's germline CDR1 is MRHNA and CDR2 SNTAGT.

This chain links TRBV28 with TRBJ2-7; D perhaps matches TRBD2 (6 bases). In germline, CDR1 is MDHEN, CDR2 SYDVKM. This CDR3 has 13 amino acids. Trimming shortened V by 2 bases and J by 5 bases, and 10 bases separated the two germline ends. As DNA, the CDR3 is TGTGCCAGCAGTTTACCTGGGACTGACGAGCAGTACTTC. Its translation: CASSLPGTDEQYF.

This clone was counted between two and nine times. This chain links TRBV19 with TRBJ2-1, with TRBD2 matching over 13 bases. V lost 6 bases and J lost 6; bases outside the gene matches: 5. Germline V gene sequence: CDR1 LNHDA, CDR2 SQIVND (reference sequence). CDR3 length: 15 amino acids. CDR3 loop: CASSLGLAGANEQFF. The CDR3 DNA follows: TGTGCCAGTAGCCTCGGACTAGCGGGAGCCAATGAGCAGTTCTTC. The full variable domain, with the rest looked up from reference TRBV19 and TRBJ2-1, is DGGITQSPKYLFRKEGQNVTLSCEQNLNHDAMYWYRQDPGQGLRLIYYSQIVNDFQKGDIAEGYSVSREKKESFPLTVTSAQKNPTAFYLCASSLGLAGANEQFFGPGTRLTVL.

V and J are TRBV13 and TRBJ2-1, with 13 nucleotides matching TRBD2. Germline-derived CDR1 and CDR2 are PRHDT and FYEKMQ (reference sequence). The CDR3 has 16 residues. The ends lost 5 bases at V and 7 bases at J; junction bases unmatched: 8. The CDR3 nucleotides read TGTGCCAGCAGCACCAACACGGGACTAGCGGGGAATGAGCAGTTCTTC. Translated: CASSTNTGLAGNEQFF. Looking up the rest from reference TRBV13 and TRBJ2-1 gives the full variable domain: AAGVIQSPRHLIKEKRETATLKCYPIPRHDTVYWYQQGPGQDPQFLISFYEKMQSDKGSIPDRFSAQQFSDYHSELNMSSLELGDSALYFCASSTNTGLAGNEQFFGPGTRLTVL.

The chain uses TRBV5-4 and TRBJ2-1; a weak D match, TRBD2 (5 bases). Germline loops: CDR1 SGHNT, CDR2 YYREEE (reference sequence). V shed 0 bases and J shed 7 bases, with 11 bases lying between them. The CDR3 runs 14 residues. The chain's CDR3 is CASSLVVSVNEQFF. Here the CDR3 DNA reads TGTGCCAGCAGCTTGGTGGTTAGCGTGAATGAGCAGTTCTTC. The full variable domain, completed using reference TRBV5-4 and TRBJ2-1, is ETGVTQSPTHLIKTRGQQVTLRCSSQSGHNTVSWYQQALGQGPQFIFQYYREEENGRGNFPPRFSGLQFPNYSSELNVNALELDDSALYLCASSLVVSVNEQFFGPGTRLTVL.

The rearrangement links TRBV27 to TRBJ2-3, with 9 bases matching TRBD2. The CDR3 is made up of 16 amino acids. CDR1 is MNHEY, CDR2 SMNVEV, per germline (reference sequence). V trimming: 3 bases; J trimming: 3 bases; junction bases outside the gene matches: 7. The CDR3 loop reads CASSFIAGVRTDTQYF. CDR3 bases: TGTGCCAGCAGTTTCATAGCGGGAGTGCGAACAGATACGCAGTATTTT.

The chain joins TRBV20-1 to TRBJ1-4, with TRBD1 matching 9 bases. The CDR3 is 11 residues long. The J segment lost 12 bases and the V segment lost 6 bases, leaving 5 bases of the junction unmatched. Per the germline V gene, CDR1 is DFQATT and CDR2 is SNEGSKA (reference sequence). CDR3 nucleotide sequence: TGCAGTGCCCACCGACAGGGGGAACTGTTTTTT. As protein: CSAHRQGELFF.

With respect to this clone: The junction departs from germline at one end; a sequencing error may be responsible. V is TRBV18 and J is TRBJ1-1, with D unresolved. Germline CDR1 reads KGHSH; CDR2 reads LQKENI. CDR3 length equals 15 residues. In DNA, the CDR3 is TGTGCCGGCTCACCAATTTGGAGGGAAGACACTGAAGCTTTCTTT. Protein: CAGSPIWREDTEAFF.

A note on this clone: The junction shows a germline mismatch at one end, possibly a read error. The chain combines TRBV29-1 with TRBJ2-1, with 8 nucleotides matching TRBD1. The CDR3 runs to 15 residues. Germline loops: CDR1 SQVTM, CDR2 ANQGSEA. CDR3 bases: TGCAGCGTTGAAGGGACAGGGACCTCCAACAATGAGCAGTTCTTC. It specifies CSVEGTGTSNNEQFF.

The CDR3 DNA is TGTGCCAGCAGCTTATTACAATACAATGAGCAGTTCTTC. Protein product: CASSLLQYNEQFF. This chain links TRBV7-6 with TRBJ2-1; no reliable D call. The germline gives CDR1 SGHVS, CDR2 FNYEAQ. The V gene lost 2 bases and the J gene lost 4 bases, with 6 bases spanning the gap. The CDR3 is 13 amino acids.

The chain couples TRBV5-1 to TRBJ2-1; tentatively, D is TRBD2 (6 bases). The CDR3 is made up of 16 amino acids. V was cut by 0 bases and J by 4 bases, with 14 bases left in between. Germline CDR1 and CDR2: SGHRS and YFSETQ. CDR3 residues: CASSLAPSDFYNEQFF. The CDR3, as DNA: TGCGCCAGCAGCTTGGCCCCTAGCGACTTTTACAATGAGCAGTTCTTC.

The CDR3 reads CAKLGGATEAFF. The CDR3, as DNA: TGTGCTAAACTCGGGGGGGCCACTGAAGCTTTCTTT. The gene calls are TRBV2 and TRBJ1-1; weak D call: TRBD1 (6 bases). This CDR3 has 12 residues. The germline CDR1 and CDR2 sequences are SNHLY and FYNNEI.

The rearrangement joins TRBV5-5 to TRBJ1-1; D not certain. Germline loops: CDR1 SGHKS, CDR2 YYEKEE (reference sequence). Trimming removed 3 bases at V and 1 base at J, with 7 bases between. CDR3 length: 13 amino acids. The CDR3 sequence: CASSSQANTEAFF. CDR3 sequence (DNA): TGTGCCAGCAGCTCCCAGGCGAACACTGAAGCTTTCTTT.

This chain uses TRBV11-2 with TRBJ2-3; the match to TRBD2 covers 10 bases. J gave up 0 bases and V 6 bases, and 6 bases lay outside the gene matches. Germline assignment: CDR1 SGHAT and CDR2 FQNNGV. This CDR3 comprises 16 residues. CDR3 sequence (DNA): TGTGCCAGCAGAGTACCGGGACTAGCGAGCACAGATACGCAGTATTTT. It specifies CASRVPGLASTDTQYF.

DNA for the CDR3: TGTGCCAGCTCACTCGGACAGGGGATCACCGGGGAGCTGTTTTTT. Its translation: CASSLGQGITGELFF. The V call is TRBV18, the J call TRBJ2-2, with TRBD1 matching 9 bases. The CDR3 runs 15 residues. Germline CDR1 reads KGHSH; CDR2 reads LQKENI. Losses at the gene ends were 4 bases for V and 4 bases for J; bases not matched to a gene: 4.

The CDR3: CASSLAEAKNIQYF. CDR3 bases: TGTGCCAGCAGCTTGGCGGAAGCCAAAAACATTCAGTACTTC. J is TRBJ2-4 and V is TRBV7-9; D unresolved. The CDR3 has 14 residues. V was shortened by 3 bases and J by 0 bases, with 6 bases between the two germline ends. Germline loops: CDR1 SEHNR, CDR2 FQNEAQ (reference sequence).

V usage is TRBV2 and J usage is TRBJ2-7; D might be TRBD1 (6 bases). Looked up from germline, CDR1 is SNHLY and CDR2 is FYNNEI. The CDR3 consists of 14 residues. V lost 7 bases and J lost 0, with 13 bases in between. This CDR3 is CASMMDRSSYEQYF. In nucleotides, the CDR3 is TGTGCCAGCATGATGGACAGAAGCTCCTACGAGCAGTACTTC.

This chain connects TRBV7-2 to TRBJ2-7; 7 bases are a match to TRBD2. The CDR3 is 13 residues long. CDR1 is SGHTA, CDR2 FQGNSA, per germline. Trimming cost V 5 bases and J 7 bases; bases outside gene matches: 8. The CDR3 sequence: CASSGGGPLEQYF. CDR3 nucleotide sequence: TGTGCCAGCAGCGGCGGGGGTCCCTTGGAGCAGTACTTC.

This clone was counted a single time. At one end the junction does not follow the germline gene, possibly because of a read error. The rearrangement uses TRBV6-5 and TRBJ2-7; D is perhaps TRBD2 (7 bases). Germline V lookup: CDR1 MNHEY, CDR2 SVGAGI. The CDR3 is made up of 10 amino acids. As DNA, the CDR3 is TGTGCCAGCAGTTACCACGGGGGGCACTTC. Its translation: CASSYHGGHF.

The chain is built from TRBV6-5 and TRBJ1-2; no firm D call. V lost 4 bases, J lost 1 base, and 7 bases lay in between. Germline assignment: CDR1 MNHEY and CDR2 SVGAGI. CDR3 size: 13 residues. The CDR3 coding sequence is TGTGCCAGCAGTTTTACAGTTAACTATGGCTACACCTTC. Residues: CASSFTVNYGYTF.

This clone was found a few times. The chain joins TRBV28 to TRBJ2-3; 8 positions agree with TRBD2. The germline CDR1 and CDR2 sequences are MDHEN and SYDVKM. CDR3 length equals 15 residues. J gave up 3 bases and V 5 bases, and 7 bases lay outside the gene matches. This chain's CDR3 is CASSTPGLETDTQYF. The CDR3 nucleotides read TGTGCCAGCAGTACTCCGGGACTAGAGACAGATACGCAGTATTTT.

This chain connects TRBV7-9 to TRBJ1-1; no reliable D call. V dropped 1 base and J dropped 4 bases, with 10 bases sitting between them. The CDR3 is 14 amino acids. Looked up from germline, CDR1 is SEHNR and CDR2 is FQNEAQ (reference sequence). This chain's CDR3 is CASSLVADGTEAFF. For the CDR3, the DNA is TGTGCCAGCAGCTTAGTGGCCGATGGCACTGAAGCTTTCTTT.

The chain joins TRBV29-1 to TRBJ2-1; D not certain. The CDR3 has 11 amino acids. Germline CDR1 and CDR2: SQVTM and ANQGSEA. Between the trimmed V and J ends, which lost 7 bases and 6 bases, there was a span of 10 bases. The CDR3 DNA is TGCAGCGCTGGGCCCGGCAATGAGCAGTTCTTC. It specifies CSAGPGNEQFF.